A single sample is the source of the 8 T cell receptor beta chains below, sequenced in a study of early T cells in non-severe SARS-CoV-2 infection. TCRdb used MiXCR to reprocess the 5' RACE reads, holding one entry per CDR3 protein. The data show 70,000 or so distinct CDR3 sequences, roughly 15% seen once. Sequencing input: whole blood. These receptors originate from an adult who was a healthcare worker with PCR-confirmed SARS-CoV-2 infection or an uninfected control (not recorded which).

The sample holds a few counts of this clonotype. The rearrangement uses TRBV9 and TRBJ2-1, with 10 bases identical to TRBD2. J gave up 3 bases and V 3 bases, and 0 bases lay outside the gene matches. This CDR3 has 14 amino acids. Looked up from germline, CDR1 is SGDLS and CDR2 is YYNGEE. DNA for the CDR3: TGTGCCAGCAGCGGGACTAGCGGCTACAATGAGCAGTTCTTC. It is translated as CASSGTSGYNEQFF.

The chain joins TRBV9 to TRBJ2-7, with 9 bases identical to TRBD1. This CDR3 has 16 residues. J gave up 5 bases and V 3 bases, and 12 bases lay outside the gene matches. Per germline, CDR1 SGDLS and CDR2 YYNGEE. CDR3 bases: TGTGCCAGCAGCGCATACACCGGGACAGGGTGGAACGAGCAGTACTTC. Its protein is CASSAYTGTGWNEQYF. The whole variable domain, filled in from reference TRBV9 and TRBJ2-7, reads DSGVTQTPKHLITATGQRVTLRCSPRSGDLSVYWYQQSLDQGLQFLIQYYNGEERAKGNILERFSAQQFPDLHSELNLSSLELGDSALYFCASSAYTGTGWNEQYFGPGTRLTVT.

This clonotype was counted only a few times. As DNA, the CDR3 is TGTGCCAGCAGCCCTATTGGGGTTGACTACGAGCAGTACTTC. As protein: CASSPIGVDYEQYF. The chain is built from TRBV3-1 and TRBJ2-7; D call uncertain. Germline V gene data show CDR1 as LGHDT and CDR2 as YNNKEL (reference sequence). The CDR3 is 14 residues long. V lost 4 bases to trimming and J lost 3 bases, with 13 bases between them.

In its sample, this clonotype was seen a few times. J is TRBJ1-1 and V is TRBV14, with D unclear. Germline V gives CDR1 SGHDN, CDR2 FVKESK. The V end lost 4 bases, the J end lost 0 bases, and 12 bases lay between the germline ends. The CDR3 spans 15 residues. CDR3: CASSPNRALNTEAFF. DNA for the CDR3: TGTGCCAGCAGCCCAAACAGAGCCTTGAACACTGAAGCTTTCTTT.

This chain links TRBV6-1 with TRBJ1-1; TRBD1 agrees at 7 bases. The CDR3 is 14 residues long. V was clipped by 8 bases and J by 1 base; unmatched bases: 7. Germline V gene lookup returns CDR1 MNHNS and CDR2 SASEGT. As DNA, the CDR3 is TGTGCCAGCTGCAAGGGACAGCCGAACACTGAAGCTTTCTTT. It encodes CASCKGQPNTEAFF.

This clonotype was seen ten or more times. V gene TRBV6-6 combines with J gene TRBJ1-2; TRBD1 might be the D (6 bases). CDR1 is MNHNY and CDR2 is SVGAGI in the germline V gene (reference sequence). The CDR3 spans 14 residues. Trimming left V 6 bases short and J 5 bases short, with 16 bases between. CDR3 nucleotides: TGTGCCAGCAGCAACGTGGGGGGCACATATGGCTACACCTTC. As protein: CASSNVGGTYGYTF.

The chain's CDR3 is CASTRGGTITDTQYF. CDR3 nucleotide sequence: TGTGCCAGTACCCGAGGGGGGACTATCACAGATACGCAGTATTTT. The chain joins TRBV19 to TRBJ2-3; a possible D gene is TRBD2 (7 bases). Germline V gene data show CDR1 as LNHDA and CDR2 as SQIVND (reference sequence). CDR3 length: 15 residues. Trimming pared 7 bases from V and 2 bases from J, leaving 16 bases between.

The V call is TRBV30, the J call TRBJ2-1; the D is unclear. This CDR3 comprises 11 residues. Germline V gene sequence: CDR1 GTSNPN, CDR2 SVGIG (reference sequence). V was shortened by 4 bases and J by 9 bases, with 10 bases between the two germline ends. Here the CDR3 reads CAWTPNVEQFF. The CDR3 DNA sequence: TGTGCCTGGACTCCGAATGTTGAGCAGTTCTTC.